This T cell receptor beta chain was captured by sequencing in a study of blood T cells in healthy people across ages. Looked up from germline, CDR1 is MNHEY and CDR2 is SMNVEV (reference sequence). Trimming pared 1 base from V and 4 bases from J, leaving 7 bases between. The CDR3 has 13 amino acids. In its sample, this clonotype was seen many times. Combining a sample-barcoded 5' primer with a J-beta primer mix, a second PCR ran for roughly 7 to 11 cycles. TCRdb itself ran the 5' RACE reads through MiXCR, one entry per CDR3 protein. This sample has about 930,000 distinct CDR3 sequences; about 29% occur once, and the top ten carry about 10%. This sample also belongs to another study, concerning T cells of mothers and their children. This second study notes: Samples were provided by three healthy Caucasian mothers and their six children. The data showed no persistent microchimeric T cell clones.

Sample: blood. V usage is TRBV27 and J usage is TRBJ1-2, with D unresolved. This receptor was identified in a woman aged 40 to 50 in good health. CDR3 in DNA: TGTGCCAGCAGTTTATTAGGCTCCTATGGCTACACCTTC. Protein: CASSLLGSYGYTF.